The present TCR beta chain was sequenced within a study of blood T cells in healthy people across ages. Donation came from healthy Caucasian individuals in Russia who were aged roughly 6 to 95. Through a sample-barcoded 5' primer and a J-beta primer mix, a second PCR was run for roughly 7 to 12 cycles. Via MiXCR, TCRdb re-called the 5' RACE reads, giving one row per CDR3 protein. Of approximately 800,000 distinct CDR3 sequences listed, roughly three fifths are singletons. Trimming left V 2 bases short and J 2 bases short, with 7 bases between. The CDR3 spans 15 residues. Germline CDR1 is MNHEY and CDR2 is SVGAGI. This clonotype has only a few counts.

V is TRBV6-5 and J is TRBJ2-6; a possible D gene is TRBD1 (6 bases). The TCR originated in a man in his forties in good health. The sequenced material came from blood. The CDR3 loop reads CASSYEGAGANVLTF. CDR3 in DNA: TGTGCCAGCAGTTACGAGGGGGCTGGGGCCAACGTCCTGACTTTC.